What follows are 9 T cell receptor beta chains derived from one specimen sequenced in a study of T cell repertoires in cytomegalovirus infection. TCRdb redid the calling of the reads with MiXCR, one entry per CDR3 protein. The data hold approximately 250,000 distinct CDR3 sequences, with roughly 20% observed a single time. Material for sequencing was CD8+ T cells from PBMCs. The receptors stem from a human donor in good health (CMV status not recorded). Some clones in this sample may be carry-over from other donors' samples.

The CDR3 DNA reads TGCGCCAGCACTCCCGGGACAGGGGGAGGAACTAATGAAAAACTGTTTTTT. Amino acid sequence: CASTPGTGGGTNEKLFF. V and J are TRBV5-1 and TRBJ1-4, with TRBD1 matching 11 bases. CDR1 is SGHRS and CDR2 is YFSETQ in the germline V gene. The CDR3 totals 17 residues. The J segment lost 1 base and the V segment lost 6 bases, leaving 8 bases of the junction unmatched.

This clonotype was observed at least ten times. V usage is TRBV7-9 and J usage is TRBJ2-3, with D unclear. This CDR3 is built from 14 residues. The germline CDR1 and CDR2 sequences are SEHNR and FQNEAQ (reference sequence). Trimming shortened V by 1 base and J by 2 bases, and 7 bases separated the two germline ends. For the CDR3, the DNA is TGTGCCAGCAGCTTAGTACGGAACACAGATACGCAGTATTTT. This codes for CASSLVRNTDTQYF.

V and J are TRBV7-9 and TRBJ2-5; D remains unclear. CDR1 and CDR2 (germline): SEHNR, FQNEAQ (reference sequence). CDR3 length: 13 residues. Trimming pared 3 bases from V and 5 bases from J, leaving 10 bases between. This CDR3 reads CASSFGVVETQYF. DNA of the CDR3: TGTGCCAGCAGCTTTGGGGTCGTGGAGACCCAGTACTTC.

The chain's CDR3 is CSARDVGTDEQFF. The CDR3 bases are TGCAGTGCTAGAGATGTAGGGACCGATGAGCAGTTCTTC. This rearrangement joins TRBV20-1 to TRBJ2-1; D is perhaps TRBD1 or TRBD2 (5 bases each). The germline V gene has CDR1 DFQATT and CDR2 SNEGSKA (reference sequence). This CDR3 is built from 13 residues. Trimming left V 0 bases short and J 8 bases short, with 11 bases between.

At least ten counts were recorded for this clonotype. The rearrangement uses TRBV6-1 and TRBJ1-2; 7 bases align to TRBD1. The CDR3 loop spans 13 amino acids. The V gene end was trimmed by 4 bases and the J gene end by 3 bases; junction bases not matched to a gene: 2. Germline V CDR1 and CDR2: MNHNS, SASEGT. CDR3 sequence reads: CASSARGYYGYTF. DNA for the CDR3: TGTGCCAGCAGTGCCAGGGGGTACTATGGCTACACCTTC.

The CDR3 bases are TGCGCCAGCAGCCAAGATGGAGCCGGTCTAGCCAAAAACATTCAGTACTTC. Encoded protein: CASSQDGAGLAKNIQYF. The V and J genes are TRBV4-1 and TRBJ2-4; D gene uncertain. CDR3 length: 17 amino acids. Trimming stripped 0 bases from V and 0 bases from J, with 12 bases between. The germline gives CDR1 MGHRA, CDR2 YSYEKL.

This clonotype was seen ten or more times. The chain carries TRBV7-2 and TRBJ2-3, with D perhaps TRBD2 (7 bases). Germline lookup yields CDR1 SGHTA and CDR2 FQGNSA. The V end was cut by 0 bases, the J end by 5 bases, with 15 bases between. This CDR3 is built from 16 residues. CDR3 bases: TGTGCCAGCAGCTTAGCTGAGGGGGGGCCGGGAGATACGCAGTATTTT. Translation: CASSLAEGGPGDTQYF.

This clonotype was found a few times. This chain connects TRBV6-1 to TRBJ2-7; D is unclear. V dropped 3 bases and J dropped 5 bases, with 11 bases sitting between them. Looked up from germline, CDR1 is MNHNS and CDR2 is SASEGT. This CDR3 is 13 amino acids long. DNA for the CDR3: TGTGCCAGCAGTGATCGTCCCCCTCACGAGCAGTACTTC. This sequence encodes CASSDRPPHEQYF.

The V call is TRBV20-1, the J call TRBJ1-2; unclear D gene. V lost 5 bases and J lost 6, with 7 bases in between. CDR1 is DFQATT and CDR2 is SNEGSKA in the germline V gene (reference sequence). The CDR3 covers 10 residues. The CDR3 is CSAFSNGYTF. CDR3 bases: TGCAGTGCTTTCTCGAATGGCTACACCTTC.